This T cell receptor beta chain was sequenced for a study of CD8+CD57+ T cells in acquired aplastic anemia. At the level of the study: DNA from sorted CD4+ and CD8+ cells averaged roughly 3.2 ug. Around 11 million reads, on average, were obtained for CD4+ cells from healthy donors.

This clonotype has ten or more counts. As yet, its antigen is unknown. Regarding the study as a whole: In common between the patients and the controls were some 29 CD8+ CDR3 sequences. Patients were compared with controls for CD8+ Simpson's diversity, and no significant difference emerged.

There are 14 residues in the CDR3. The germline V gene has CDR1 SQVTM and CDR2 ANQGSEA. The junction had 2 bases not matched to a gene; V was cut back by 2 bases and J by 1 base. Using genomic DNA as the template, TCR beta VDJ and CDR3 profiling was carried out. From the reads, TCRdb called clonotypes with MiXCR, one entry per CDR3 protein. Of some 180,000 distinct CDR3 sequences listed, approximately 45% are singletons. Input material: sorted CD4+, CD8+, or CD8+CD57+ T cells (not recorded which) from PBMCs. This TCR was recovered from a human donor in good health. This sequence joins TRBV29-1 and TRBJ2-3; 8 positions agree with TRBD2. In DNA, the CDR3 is TGCAGCGTTGAACTAGCGGGCCGCACAGATACGCAGTATTTT. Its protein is CSVELAGRTDTQYF.